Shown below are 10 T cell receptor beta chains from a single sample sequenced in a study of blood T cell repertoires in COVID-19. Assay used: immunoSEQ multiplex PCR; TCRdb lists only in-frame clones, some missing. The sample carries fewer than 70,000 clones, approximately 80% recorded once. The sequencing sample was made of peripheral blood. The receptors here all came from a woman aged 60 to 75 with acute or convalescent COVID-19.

The CDR3 loop reads CASSPRHTNYGYTF. Written as DNA, the CDR3 is TGTGCCAGCAGCCCCCGACACACTAACTATGGCTACACCTTC. The J gene is TRBJ1-2, the V gene TRBV11-2; D call uncertain. Trimming stripped 5 bases from V and 0 bases from J, with 10 bases between. CDR1 is SGHAT, CDR2 FQNNGV, per germline. This CDR3 is 14 amino acids long. Full variable domain (rest looked up from reference TRBV11-2 and TRBJ1-2): EAGVAQSPRYKIIEKRQSVAFWCNPISGHATLYWYQQILGQGPKLLIQFQNNGVVDDSQLPKDRFSAERLKGVDSTLKIQPAKLEDSAVYLCASSPRHTNYGYTFGSGTRLTVV.

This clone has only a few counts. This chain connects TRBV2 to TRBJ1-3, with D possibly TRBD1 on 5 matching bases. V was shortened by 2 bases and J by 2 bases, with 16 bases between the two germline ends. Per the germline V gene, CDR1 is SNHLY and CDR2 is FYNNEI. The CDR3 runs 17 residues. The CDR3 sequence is CASSEYPGGLAGNTIYF. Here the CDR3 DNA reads TGTGCCAGCAGTGAATATCCGGGGGGTTTAGCTGGAAACACCATATATTTT.

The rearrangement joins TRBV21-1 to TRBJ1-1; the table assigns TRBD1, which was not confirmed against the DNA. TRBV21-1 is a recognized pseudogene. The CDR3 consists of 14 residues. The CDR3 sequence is CASSKERTDTEAFF. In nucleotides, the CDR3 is TGTGCCAGCAGCAAAGAAAGGACAGACACTGAAGCTTTCTTT.

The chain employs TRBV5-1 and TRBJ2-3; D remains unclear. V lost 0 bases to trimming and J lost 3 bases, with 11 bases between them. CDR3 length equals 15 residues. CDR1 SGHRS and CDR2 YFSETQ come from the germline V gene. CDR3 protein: CASSLDRSRTDTQYF. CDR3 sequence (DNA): TGCGCCAGCAGCTTGGATAGGAGTCGGACAGATACGCAGTATTTT.

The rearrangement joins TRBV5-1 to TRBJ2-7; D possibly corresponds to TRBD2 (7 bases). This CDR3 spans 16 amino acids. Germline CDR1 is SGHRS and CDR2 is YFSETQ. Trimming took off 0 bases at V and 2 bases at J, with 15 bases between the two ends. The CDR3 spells CASSLGGGPTTYEQYF. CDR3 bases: TGCGCCAGCAGCTTGGGGGGGGGCCCCACCACCTACGAGCAGTACTTC. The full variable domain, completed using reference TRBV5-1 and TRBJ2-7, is KAGVTQTPRYLIKTRGQQVTLSCSPISGHRSVSWYQQTPGQGLQFLFEYFSETQRNKGNFPGRFSGRQFSNSRSEMNVSTLELGDSALYLCASSLGGGPTTYEQYFGPGTRLTVT.

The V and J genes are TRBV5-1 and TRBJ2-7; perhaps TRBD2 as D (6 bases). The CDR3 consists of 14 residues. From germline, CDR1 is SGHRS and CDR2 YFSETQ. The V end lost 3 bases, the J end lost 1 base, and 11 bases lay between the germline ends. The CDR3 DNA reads TGCGCCAGCAGCTCGGCGGGACGGTCCTACGAGCAGTACTTC. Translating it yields CASSSAGRSYEQYF.

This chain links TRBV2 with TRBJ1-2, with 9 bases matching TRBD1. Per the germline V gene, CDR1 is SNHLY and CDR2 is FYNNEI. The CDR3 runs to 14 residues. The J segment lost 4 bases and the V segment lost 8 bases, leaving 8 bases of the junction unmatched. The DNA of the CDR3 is TGTGCCAGCCTCCGGGACAGGGCAGGCTATGGCTACACCTTC. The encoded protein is CASLRDRAGYGYTF.

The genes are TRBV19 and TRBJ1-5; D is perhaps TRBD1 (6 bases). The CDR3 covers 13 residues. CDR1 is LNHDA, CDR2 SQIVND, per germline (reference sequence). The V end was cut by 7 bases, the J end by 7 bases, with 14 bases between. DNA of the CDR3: TGTGCCAGTAAGCGACAGGAGTGGCAGCCCCAGCATTTT. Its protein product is CASKRQEWQPQHF. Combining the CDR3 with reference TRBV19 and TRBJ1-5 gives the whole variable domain DGGITQSPKYLFRKEGQNVTLSCEQNLNHDAMYWYRQDPGQGLRLIYYSQIVNDFQKGDIAEGYSVSREKKESFPLTVTSAQKNPTAFYLCASKRQEWQPQHFGDGTRLSIL.

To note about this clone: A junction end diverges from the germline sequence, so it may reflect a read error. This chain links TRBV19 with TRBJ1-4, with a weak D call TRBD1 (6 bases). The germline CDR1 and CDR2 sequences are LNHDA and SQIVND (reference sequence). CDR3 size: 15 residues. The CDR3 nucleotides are TGTGCCAGTAGTATCTGGACAGATAGTAATGAAAAACTATTTTTT. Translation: CASSIWTDSNEKLFF.

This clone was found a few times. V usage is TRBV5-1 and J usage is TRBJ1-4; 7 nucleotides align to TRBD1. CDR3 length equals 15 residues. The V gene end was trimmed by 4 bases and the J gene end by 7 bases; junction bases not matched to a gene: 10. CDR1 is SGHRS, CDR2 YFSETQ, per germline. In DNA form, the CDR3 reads TGCGCCAGCAGCCCCCTCGGACCAGGGGGTGAAAAACTGTTTTTT. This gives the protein CASSPLGPGGEKLFF.